This T cell receptor beta chain emerged from a study of CD8 T cells in ankylosing spondylitis. Study observations and caveats: Ankylosing spondylitis blood appeared to carry a characteristic TCR beta motif of under ten highly homologous variants.

This clonotype has a count of ten or more. Its antigen remains unidentified. One entry per CDR3 protein results from TCRdb running MiXCR on the 5' RACE reads. In the table there are roughly 490,000 distinct CDR3 sequences, over 4% of which are singletons. The junction had 4 bases not matched to a gene; V was cut back by 0 bases and J by 7 bases. Germline-derived CDR1 and CDR2 are LGHNA and YNFKEQ. This CDR3 spans 15 amino acids. Sequencing was done on a sample of blood, either unsorted or a sorted T cell fraction (not recorded which). J is TRBJ1-5 and V is TRBV4-2, with 9 bases fitting TRBD1. The TCR was taken from a male donor with ankylosing spondylitis. The CDR3 spells CASSQEGQGDQPQHF. DNA for the CDR3: TGTGCCAGCAGCCAAGAGGGACAGGGAGACCAGCCCCAGCATTTT.